The 19 T cell receptor beta chains in this list originate from one sample, sequenced in a study of PD-1 blockade in classical Hodgkin lymphoma. Sequencing was performed with immunoSEQ multiplex PCR; in TCRdb, only in-frame clones are kept and a portion is missing. The sample shows approximately 79,000 clones, around nine tenths of them seen only once. Every patient relapsed after autologous stem cell transplantation, and brentuximab vedotin exposure varied. The material sequenced was peripheral blood mononuclear cells (PBMCs), taken before the second cycle of nivolumab. These receptor sequences come from a human donor with classical Hodgkin lymphoma.

CDR3 loop: CATRRLDAGQGVYEQYF. The CDR3 DNA follows: TGTGCCACCCGGAGGTTGGACGCGGGACAGGGTGTCTACGAGCAGTACTTC. The chain joins TRBV7-9 to TRBJ2-7; 9 bases agree with TRBD1. The CDR3 consists of 17 residues. Germline assignment: CDR1 SEHNR and CDR2 FQNEAQ (reference sequence). J gave up 3 bases and V 10 bases, and 19 bases lay outside the gene matches.

V usage is TRBV19 and J usage is TRBJ2-1, with D possibly TRBD1 on 6 matching bases. The CDR3 contains 14 residues. V was pared by 6 bases and J by 9 bases, with 18 bases between. Germline V lookup: CDR1 LNHDA, CDR2 SQIVND (reference sequence). The CDR3 nucleotides read TGTGCCAGTAGCCCAACTTGGACAGACATTGAGCAGTTCTTC. This translates into CASSPTWTDIEQFF. The variable domain in full, with the rest retrieved from reference TRBV19 and TRBJ2-1, is DGGITQSPKYLFRKEGQNVTLSCEQNLNHDAMYWYRQDPGQGLRLIYYSQIVNDFQKGDIAEGYSVSREKKESFPLTVTSAQKNPTAFYLCASSPTWTDIEQFFGPGTRLTVL.

The chain links TRBV19 to TRBJ2-7; no clear D. There are 15 residues in the CDR3. The V end lost 6 bases, the J end lost 0 bases, and 15 bases lay between the germline ends. Germline V CDR1 and CDR2: LNHDA, SQIVND (reference sequence). The chain's CDR3 is CASSRSLIDSYEQYF. The CDR3 DNA follows: TGTGCCAGTAGCCGTTCGTTGATCGACTCCTACGAGCAGTACTTC.

This rearrangement joins TRBV2 to TRBJ2-1, with 8 bases aligning to TRBD2. This CDR3 is built from 15 residues. Germline assignment: CDR1 SNHLY and CDR2 FYNNEI. Unmatched junction bases numbered 3, after V lost 5 bases and J lost 0 bases. CDR3 sequence (DNA): TGTGCCAGCAGTCCCGGGACTAGCTCCTACAATGAGCAGTTCTTC. Residues: CASSPGTSSYNEQFF. The entire variable domain, with the rest obtained from reference TRBV2 and TRBJ2-1, is as follows: EPEVTQTPSHQVTQMGQEVILRCVPISNHLYFYWYRQILGQKVEFLVSFYNNEISEKSEIFDDQFSVERPDGSNFTLKIRSTKLEDSAMYFCASSPGTSSYNEQFFGPGTRLTVL.

This chain links TRBV28 with TRBJ2-7, with D tentatively TRBD2 (5 bases). Germline V gives CDR1 MDHEN, CDR2 SYDVKM. The V end lost 8 bases, the J end lost 8 bases, and 10 bases lay between the germline ends. The CDR3 spans 10 residues. The CDR3 region has the DNA TGTGCCAGCCGATCCGGGAAGCAGTACTTC. Translated: CASRSGKQYF.

This chain links TRBV7-2 with TRBJ2-7; 7 nucleotides agree with TRBD2. CDR1 SGHTA and CDR2 FQGNSA come from the germline V gene. The CDR3 length is 15 residues. The junction had 15 bases not matched to a gene; V was cut back by 7 bases and J by 6 bases. CDR3 amino acids: CASTPPGLWRSEQYF. CDR3 nucleotide sequence: TGTGCCAGCACCCCTCCGGGACTATGGAGAAGCGAGCAGTACTTC.

The chain recombines TRBV28 with TRBJ1-2, with 7 nucleotides matching TRBD1. V lost 7 bases, J lost 4 bases, and 6 bases stayed unmatched. Germline assignment: CDR1 MDHEN and CDR2 SYDVKM. The CDR3 covers 13 residues. This CDR3 reads CASIGGAGYGYTF. In DNA, the CDR3 is TGTGCCAGCATAGGGGGCGCGGGCTATGGCTACACCTTC.

The rearrangement uses TRBV19 and TRBJ2-7; D may be TRBD2 (5 bases). Trimming cost V 1 base and J 5 bases, with 6 bases left between them. Germline CDR1 is LNHDA and CDR2 is SQIVND (reference sequence). The CDR3 length is 12 residues. Here the CDR3 reads CASSIGGNEQYF. The CDR3 DNA reads as TGTGCCAGTAGTATAGGAGGGAACGAGCAGTACTTC.

This clone showed up just once. V gene TRBV10-3 combines with J gene TRBJ2-7, with D possibly matching TRBD2 (6 bases). Germline loops: CDR1 ENHRY, CDR2 SYGVKD. The CDR3 is made up of 14 amino acids. V lost 7 bases and J 0 bases, leaving 13 bases between the germline ends. The CDR3 nucleotides read TGTGCCATCACTAGCAGCGGGCACTCCTACGAGCAGTACTTC. It translates to CAITSSGHSYEQYF.

V usage is TRBV27 and J usage is TRBJ1-3; the D is unclear. This CDR3 contains 14 residues. V was pared by 4 bases and J by 4 bases, with 11 bases between. CDR1 and CDR2 from the germline V gene are MNHEY and SMNVEV (reference sequence). The CDR3 region has the DNA TGTGCCAGCAGTTCGGTTAGGGAAGGAAACACCATATATTTT. Its protein product is CASSSVREGNTIYF.

Only a few counts were recorded for this clone. The chain links TRBV10-1 to TRBJ2-5, with D unresolved. Germline lookup yields CDR1 WNHNN and CDR2 SYGVQD (reference sequence). The V end lost 4 bases, the J end lost 1 base, and 7 bases lay between the germline ends. There are 13 residues in the CDR3. As DNA, the CDR3 is TGCGCCAGCAGTGGTAACGGCCAAGAGACCCAGTACTTC. Protein product: CASSGNGQETQYF.

The chain uses TRBV19 and TRBJ1-1; D is uncertain. The germline V and J ends were trimmed by 3 bases and 0 bases, with 8 bases remaining between them. Germline assignment: CDR1 LNHDA and CDR2 SQIVND (reference sequence). CDR3 size: 14 residues. CDR3 loop: CASSMVWVNTEAFF. The CDR3, as DNA: TGTGCCAGTAGTATGGTGTGGGTGAACACTGAAGCTTTCTTT. Full variable domain (missing parts from reference TRBV19 and TRBJ1-1): DGGITQSPKYLFRKEGQNVTLSCEQNLNHDAMYWYRQDPGQGLRLIYYSQIVNDFQKGDIAEGYSVSREKKESFPLTVTSAQKNPTAFYLCASSMVWVNTEAFFGQGTRLTVV.

The chain recombines TRBV6-5 with TRBJ2-3; D unclear. The V and J ends lost 5 bases and 2 bases respectively, with 11 bases between them. Germline loops: CDR1 MNHEY, CDR2 SVGAGI. The CDR3 totals 14 residues. The CDR3 DNA reads TGTGCCAGCAGTAGGTCACCTTACACAGATACGCAGTATTTT. Translated: CASSRSPYTDTQYF.

V is TRBV5-8 and J is TRBJ2-2; unclear D gene. Per germline, CDR1 SGHTS and CDR2 YDEGEE. The CDR3 is made up of 15 amino acids. The V and J ends lost 4 bases and 3 bases respectively, with 13 bases between them. Here the CDR3 DNA reads TGTGCCAGCAGCCTTGCAATGGGCCACACCGGGGAGCTGTTTTTT. Protein sequence: CASSLAMGHTGELFF. Variable domain in full (rest from reference TRBV5-8 and TRBJ2-2): EAGVTQSPTHLIKTRGQQATLRCSPISGHTSVYWYQQALGLGLQFLLWYDEGEERNRGNFPPRFSGRQFPNYSSELNVNALELEDSALYLCASSLAMGHTGELFFGEGSRLTVL.

This chain links TRBV28 with TRBJ2-5, with 10 bases fitting TRBD2. Germline V lookup: CDR1 MDHEN, CDR2 SYDVKM. The CDR3 covers 19 residues. V lost 7 bases and J lost 6; bases outside the gene matches: 23. CDR3 nucleotide sequence: TGTGCCAGCACCGGAAGGGACAACATACCGGGACTAGCGTTTCAGACCCAGTACTTC. Its protein product is CASTGRDNIPGLAFQTQYF.

This rearrangement joins TRBV19 to TRBJ2-2; a weak D match, TRBD1 (5 bases). The CDR3 spans 13 residues. Germline V gives CDR1 LNHDA, CDR2 SQIVND (reference sequence). V was trimmed by 6 bases and J by 4 bases, leaving 9 bases between them. The CDR3 region is CASRQGFTGELFF. The CDR3 DNA reads as TGTGCCAGTAGGCAGGGATTCACCGGGGAGCTGTTTTTT.

This clone was recorded once. The J gene is TRBJ2-3, the V gene TRBV28; a weak D match, TRBD2 (5 bases). Per germline, CDR1 MDHEN and CDR2 SYDVKM. Trimming shortened V by 6 bases and J by 0 bases, and 10 bases separated the two germline ends. The CDR3 has 14 amino acids. The CDR3 sequence is CASSLPGSTDTQYF. The CDR3 DNA sequence: TGTGCCAGCAGCTTGCCGGGGAGCACAGATACGCAGTATTTT.

The V gene is TRBV7-8, the J gene TRBJ2-5, with D tentatively TRBD1 (6 bases). V gave up 1 base and J gave up 4 bases, with 16 bases separating them. Germline V gives CDR1 SGHVS, CDR2 FQNEAQ. The CDR3 covers 16 residues. CDR3 bases: TGTGCCAGCAGCTTAGAGGGGTCAGGGGCTAGAGAGACCCAGTACTTC. Protein: CASSLEGSGARETQYF.

This chain uses TRBV5-1 with TRBJ2-2; no clear D gene. Looked up from germline, CDR1 is SGHRS and CDR2 is YFSETQ. The CDR3 consists of 16 residues. V was cut by 0 bases and J by 1 base, with 10 bases left in between. The DNA of the CDR3 is TGCGCCAGCAGCTTGGATGCACAATTGAACACCGGGGAGCTGTTTTTT. Protein sequence: CASSLDAQLNTGELFF.